These 28 T cell receptor beta chains were sequenced from one sample in a study of molecular identifiers for immune sequencing clone quantification. Each CDR3 protein gets one entry after TCRdb re-called the PCR reads with MiXCR. The table shows roughly 630,000 distinct CDR3 sequences, with 25% occurring only once. Sequencing was carried out using naive CD8+ T cells from blood, with Jurkat cell RNA spiked in. Subset of the sample: FACS-sorted CD8+CD4-CCR7+CD45RA+ naive T cells. These TCRs come from a human donor in good health. Some libraries in this study had Jurkat cell RNA spiked in.

In this sample, this clonotype turned up a few times. CDR3 DNA sequence: TGCGCCAGCAGCCCGGGAGGAGGGGGGGACTCCTACGAGCAGTACTTC. Protein sequence: CASSPGGGGDSYEQYF. The chain is built from TRBV5-1 and TRBJ2-7, with D perhaps TRBD2 (7 bases). V lost 4 bases and J lost 0, with 17 bases in between. Germline lookup yields CDR1 SGHRS and CDR2 YFSETQ. This CDR3 spans 16 amino acids.

This clonotype was seen only a few times. This chain uses TRBV6-6 with TRBJ1-1, with 7 bases aligning to TRBD1. The CDR3 length is 14 residues. Trimming cost V 10 bases and J 8 bases; bases outside gene matches: 16. From germline, CDR1 is MNHNY and CDR2 SVGAGI (reference sequence). The CDR3 reads CATQMGQRLAEAFF. The DNA of the CDR3 is TGTGCCACACAGATGGGACAGAGGTTGGCGGAAGCTTTCTTT.

This clonotype was counted between two and nine times. A junction boundary mismatches the germline segment, possibly from a read error. This chain connects TRBV9 to TRBJ2-7; 11 bases align to TRBD2. The CDR3 covers 16 residues. CDR1 and CDR2 (germline): SGDLS, YYNGEE. The CDR3 DNA sequence: TGTGCCAGCAGTGTAGAGAGTAGCGGGGGGGCCACCGAGCAGTACTTC. Translation: CASSVESSGGATEQYF.

This clonotype was detected only a few times. DNA of the CDR3: TGTGCCAGCAGCCTAAGTGGGGGGCTGGACTACGAGCAGTACTTC. Amino acid sequence: CASSLSGGLDYEQYF. The gene calls are TRBV11-2 and TRBJ2-7; TRBD1 or TRBD2 may be the D gene (6 bases each). Per germline, CDR1 SGHAT and CDR2 FQNNGV. This CDR3 has 15 amino acids. V shed 5 bases and J shed 3 bases, with 17 bases lying between them.

At least ten counts were recorded for this clonotype. This chain links TRBV5-5 with TRBJ2-3; D is possibly TRBD1 or TRBD2 (5 bases each). The CDR3 is made up of 15 amino acids. The V gene lost 1 base and the J gene lost 2 bases, with 11 bases spanning the gap. From germline, CDR1 is SGHKS and CDR2 YYEKEE (reference sequence). The CDR3 DNA reads as TGTGCCAGCAGCTTGAGAAGGGACCCCACAGATACGCAGTATTTT. This gives the protein CASSLRRDPTDTQYF. Variable domain in full (rest from reference TRBV5-5 and TRBJ2-3): DAGVTQSPTHLIKTRGQQVTLRCSPISGHKSVSWYQQVLGQGPQFIFQYYEKEERGRGNFPDRFSARQFPNYSSELNVNALLLGDSALYLCASSLRRDPTDTQYFGPGTRLTVL.

Of note for this clonotype: This may be a read error: a much more frequent sequence differs by one nucleotide. This chain connects TRBV7-9 to TRBJ2-6; D may be TRBD2 (5 bases). The CDR3 is 15 amino acids. V lost 8 bases and J 0 bases, leaving 11 bases between the germline ends. The germline V gene encodes CDR1 SEHNR and CDR2 FQNEAQ (reference sequence). CDR3 loop: CASGGRHSGANVLTF. CDR3 coding DNA: TGTGCCAGCGGCGGGCGGCACTCTGGGGCCAACGTCCTGACTTTC.

The rearrangement uses TRBV5-4 and TRBJ2-2, with D unresolved. Germline CDR1 and CDR2: SGHNT and YYREEE (reference sequence). V was pared by 7 bases and J by 4 bases, with 17 bases between. This CDR3 has 15 residues. The CDR3 DNA sequence: TGTGCCAGCCGGGCGCACACACGACCCACCGGGGAGCTGTTTTTT. Translation gives CASRAHTRPTGELFF.

This clonotype was seen at least ten times. This chain joins TRBV6-6 and TRBJ2-7; possible D gene TRBD1, 6 bases. This CDR3 spans 15 amino acids. Germline values: CDR1 MNHNY, CDR2 SVGAGI (reference sequence). The V gene lost 6 bases and the J gene lost 5 bases, with 20 bases spanning the gap. The CDR3 loop is CASSPGLGRGDEQYF. CDR3 coding DNA: TGTGCCAGCAGCCCAGGGTTGGGCAGGGGCGACGAGCAGTACTTC.

This clonotype was seen many times. The chain uses TRBV14 and TRBJ2-7; D is unclear. Between the trimmed V and J ends, which lost 0 bases and 5 bases, there was a span of 8 bases. Germline V gene sequence: CDR1 SGHDN, CDR2 FVKESK. The CDR3 covers 13 residues. The CDR3 loop is CASSQEERNEQYF. CDR3 in DNA: TGTGCCAGCAGCCAAGAAGAAAGGAACGAGCAGTACTTC.

This clonotype was recorded only once. This may arise from a read error, as a much more abundant clone is one base away. Because it lacks the conserved phenylalanine or tryptophan at the end, this CDR3 is likely a read error. The chain links TRBV7-9 to TRBJ1-1, with D possibly being TRBD1 (5 bases). V shed 4 bases and J shed 7 bases, with 16 bases lying between them. This CDR3 comprises 14 residues. Germline V gene sequence: CDR1 SEHNR, CDR2 FQNEAQ (reference sequence). The CDR3 reads CASSWPRGRDEAFL. For the CDR3, the DNA is TGTGCCAGCAGCTGGCCCCGGGGGAGAGATGAAGCTTTCCTT.

The genes are TRBV11-1 and TRBJ2-7; no definite D call. Per germline, CDR1 SGHAT and CDR2 FQDESV (reference sequence). This CDR3 region has 14 residues. Trimming left V 6 bases short and J 0 bases short, with 12 bases between. The CDR3 region is CASRLHTSSYEQYF. The CDR3 DNA follows: TGTGCCAGCAGATTACACACGAGCTCCTACGAGCAGTACTTC.

The chain joins TRBV4-1 to TRBJ2-5, with D maybe TRBD1 (5 bases). Trimming removed 4 bases from V and 0 bases from J, with 15 bases in between. CDR1 and CDR2 (germline): MGHRA, YSYEKL. The CDR3 consists of 16 residues. CDR3 DNA sequence: TGCGCCAGCAGCCGAGTCAGGGTTTCTTACCAAGAGACCCAGTACTTC. It yields the protein CASSRVRVSYQETQYF.

This clonotype was found a few times. The chain employs TRBV5-8 and TRBJ1-5; D remains unclear. Trimming took 2 bases from V and 0 from J, leaving 12 bases between them. The CDR3 is 16 amino acids. Germline lookup yields CDR1 SGHTS and CDR2 YDEGEE. Written as DNA, the CDR3 is TGTGCCAGCAGCTTAGCGACCTATTATAGCAATCAGCCCCAGCATTTT. This encodes CASSLATYYSNQPQHF.

Ten or more counts support this clonotype. This sequence joins TRBV7-9 and TRBJ2-6; D gene ambiguous. Germline assignment: CDR1 SEHNR and CDR2 FQNEAQ (reference sequence). The CDR3 runs to 17 residues. Deletions cut 4 bases from V and 1 base from J, with 14 bases between. The chain's CDR3 is CASSSGQTPSGANVLTF. CDR3 DNA sequence: TGTGCCAGCAGCTCAGGTCAGACCCCATCTGGGGCCAACGTCCTGACTTTC.

In its sample, this clonotype was seen once. This chain links TRBV29-1 with TRBJ1-1; 7 bases fit TRBD1. CDR3 length equals 13 residues. Germline values: CDR1 SQVTM, CDR2 ANQGSEA. With V trimmed by 4 bases and J by 9 bases, 11 bases remained unmatched. In DNA form, the CDR3 reads TGCAGCGTTGCACCCAGGGGGGAAACTAAAGCTTTCTTT. This encodes CSVAPRGETKAFF.

The table lists this clonotype with many counts. The rearrangement uses TRBV5-5 and TRBJ2-7; maybe TRBD1 (6 bases). CDR1 and CDR2 (germline): SGHKS, YYEKEE (reference sequence). V was pared by 2 bases and J by 5 bases, with 14 bases between. The CDR3 extends over 14 amino acids. The chain's CDR3 is CASSFLQGSDEQYF. The CDR3 DNA sequence: TGTGCCAGCAGCTTTTTACAGGGTAGTGACGAGCAGTACTTC.

On this clonotype: Possible read error: a much larger clone is one base away. The chain employs TRBV19 and TRBJ1-4; no definite D call. The length of the CDR3 is 16 residues. CDR1 and CDR2 (germline): LNHDA, SQIVND (reference sequence). Here the CDR3 reads CAGSLRPSLPFEKLFF. CDR3 nucleotide sequence: TGTGCCGGTAGTCTACGACCGTCTCTCCCTTTCGAAAAACTGTTTTTT.

In regard to this clonotype: This may be a read error: a much more frequent sequence differs by one nucleotide. V usage is TRBV30 and J usage is TRBJ1-3; 10 bases map to TRBD1. The CDR3 loop spans 17 amino acids. Looked up from germline, CDR1 is GTSNPN and CDR2 is SVGIG (reference sequence). The ends lost 5 bases at V and 0 bases at J; junction bases unmatched: 10. CDR3 in amino acids: CAWGQRDRGSSGNTIYF. CDR3 sequence (DNA): TGTGCCTGGGGACAGAGGGACAGGGGAAGCTCTGGAAACACCATATATTTT.

J is TRBJ2-6 and V is TRBV9, with D perhaps TRBD1 (6 bases). The germline CDR1 and CDR2 sequences are SGDLS and YYNGEE. The CDR3 has 18 residues. The V gene lost 1 base and the J gene lost 4 bases, with 18 bases spanning the gap. In DNA form, the CDR3 reads TGTGCCAGCAGCGTAAAGGCAGGGGCCATCTCGGGGGCCAACGTCCTGACTTTC. Its protein product is CASSVKAGAISGANVLTF.

The table lists this clonotype with many counts. J is TRBJ2-1 and V is TRBV7-9, with 10 bases identical to TRBD2. Germline CDR1 SEHNR, CDR2 FQNEAQ (reference sequence). With V trimmed by 2 bases and J by 7 bases, 2 bases remained unmatched. This CDR3 region has 14 residues. CDR3 nucleotides: TGTGCCAGCAGCTTATTAGCGGGGGGTAATGAGCAGTTCTTC. This gives the protein CASSLLAGGNEQFF. Full variable domain (remainder filled in from reference TRBV7-9 and TRBJ2-1): DTGVSQNPRHKITKRGQNVTFRCDPISEHNRLYWYRQTLGQGPEFLTYFQNEAQLEKSRLLSDRFSAERPKGSFSTLEIQRTEQGDSAMYLCASSLLAGGNEQFFGPGTRLTVL.

The chain has TRBV30 and TRBJ2-7; TRBD2 matches 10 bases. Germline trimming cut 0 bases from V and 3 bases from J; bases unmatched to any gene: 5. Germline loops: CDR1 GTSNPN, CDR2 SVGIG (reference sequence). This CDR3 is built from 15 residues. As DNA, the CDR3 is TGTGCCTGGAGTGTAGTAGCGGGAGGTAGCTACGAGCAGTACTTC. Translated, it gives CAWSVVAGGSYEQYF. Full variable domain (remainder filled in from reference TRBV30 and TRBJ2-7): SQTIHQWPATLVQPVGSPLSLECTVEGTSNPNLYWYRQAAGRGLQLLFYSVGIGQISSEVPQNLSASRPQDRQFILSSKKLLLSDSGFYLCAWSVVAGGSYEQYFGPGTRLTVT.

The CDR3 DNA sequence: TGCGCCAGCAGCCCGGACAGGGGGCGCAAAGATTCACCCCTCCACTTT. It is translated as CASSPDRGRKDSPLHF. The genes are TRBV4-3 and TRBJ1-6; 11 nucleotides line up with TRBD1. Germline V gene sequence: CDR1 LGHNA, CDR2 YSLEER. The CDR3 is 16 amino acids. The trim removed 4 bases at V and 8 bases at J, leaving 7 bases unmatched.

For this clonotype: Since the CDR3 does not end with the conserved phenylalanine or tryptophan, this likely comes from a read error. The chain recombines TRBV29-1 with TRBJ1-1, with D tentatively TRBD1 (5 bases). Germline V CDR1 and CDR2: SQVTM, ANQGSEA. This CDR3 has 14 residues. The germline V and J ends were trimmed by 7 bases and 0 bases, with 15 bases remaining between them. Here the CDR3 reads CSADWGGVNTEAFS. CDR3 nucleotide sequence: TGCAGCGCCGACTGGGGAGGGGTGAACACTGAAGCTTTCTCT.

This clonotype showed up just a few times. The rearrangement uses TRBV28 and TRBJ2-7; no firm D call. Per the germline V gene, CDR1 is MDHEN and CDR2 is SYDVKM. V lost 3 bases to trimming and J lost 0 bases, with 6 bases between them. CDR3 length: 13 amino acids. The CDR3 DNA reads as TGTGCCAGCAGTTTGTTCAACTCCTACGAGCAGTACTTC. Translation: CASSLFNSYEQYF.

This clonotype has just a few counts. The chain is built from TRBV7-6 and TRBJ2-3; TRBD2 agrees at 11 bases. Germline CDR1 is SGHVS and CDR2 is FNYEAQ. This CDR3 is 19 amino acids long. The junction had 9 bases not matched to a gene; V was cut back by 1 base and J by 0 bases. In nucleotides, the CDR3 is TGTGCCAGCAGCTTAGAGGGGCTAGCGGGGGGCCTCAGCACAGATACGCAGTATTTT. Protein product: CASSLEGLAGGLSTDTQYF.

This clonotype came up a few times. The chain is built from TRBV12-3 or TRBV12-4 and TRBJ2-3; the D gene is possibly TRBD1 (6 bases). The CDR3 has 16 amino acids. V lost 6 bases and J 7 bases, leaving 23 bases between the germline ends. The CDR3 loop reads CASRPPQGSYRYTQYF. The DNA of the CDR3 is TGTGCCAGCAGACCTCCCCAGGGGTCATATCGATATACGCAGTATTTT.

The chain recombines TRBV6-5 with TRBJ2-1, with 10 bases matching TRBD2. CDR1 is MNHEY, CDR2 SVGAGI, per germline. V shed 0 bases, J shed 14 bases, and the junction held 7 bases outside the gene matches. There are 14 residues in the CDR3. The DNA for the CDR3 is TGTGCCAGCAGTTACTCGAGAGCGGGAGGGCCTAAGTTCTTC. This encodes CASSYSRAGGPKFF.

About this clonotype: This CDR3 fails to terminate in the conserved phenylalanine or tryptophan, so it likely reflects a read error. The genes are TRBV6-2 or TRBV6-3 and TRBJ1-6, with D tentatively TRBD1 (5 bases). Germline CDR1 is MNHEY and CDR2 is SVGEGT. The CDR3 consists of 13 residues. Trimming removed 7 bases from V and 9 bases from J, with 13 bases in between. The CDR3 DNA sequence: TGTGCCAGCACCGGGACTCGTGGTTCACCCCTCCACTAT. Translation gives CASTGTRGSPLHY.